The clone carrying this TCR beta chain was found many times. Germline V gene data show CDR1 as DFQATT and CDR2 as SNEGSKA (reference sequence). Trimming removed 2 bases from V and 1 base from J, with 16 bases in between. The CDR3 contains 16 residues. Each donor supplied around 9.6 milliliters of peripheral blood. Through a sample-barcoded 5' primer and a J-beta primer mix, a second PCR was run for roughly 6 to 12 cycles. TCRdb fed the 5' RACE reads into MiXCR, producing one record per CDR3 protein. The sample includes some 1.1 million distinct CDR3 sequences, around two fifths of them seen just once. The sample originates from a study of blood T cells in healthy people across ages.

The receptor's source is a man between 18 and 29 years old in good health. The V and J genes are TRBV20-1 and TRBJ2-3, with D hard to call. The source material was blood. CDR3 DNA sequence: TGCAGTGCTAGACTCCTCCTGATCCCCGGCACAGATACGCAGTATTTT. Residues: CSARLLLIPGTDTQYF.